This T cell receptor beta chain was retrieved from a study of tumor and adjacent non-tumor tissue in lung cancer. This sample's RNA came from whole unsorted tissue. More than 3 cm separated this lung sample from the edge of the tumor. A modified ARM-PCR protocol with three rounds of nested PCR amplified TCRbeta. In TCRdb, the multiplex PCR reads were re-called with MiXCR into one record per CDR3 protein. The profile shows 65,000 to 85,000 distinct CDR3 sequences, roughly 77% of them singletons. This CDR3 region has 12 residues. CDR1 and CDR2 from the germline V gene are PRHDT and FYEKMQ (reference sequence). J gave up 13 bases and V 7 bases, and 11 bases lay outside the gene matches.

The rearrangement uses TRBV13 and TRBJ2-7, with 9 bases aligning to TRBD1. The TCR was taken from a man aged 60-69 years with non-small cell lung cancer. Material: distant non-tumor lung tissue. Here the CDR3 DNA reads TGTGCCAGCAAGGACAGGGGAAACGATCAATACTTC. Its protein product is CASKDRGNDQYF.